The clone carrying this TCR beta chain was counted many times. Its specificity is unknown. The sample comes from a study of T cell repertoires in cytomegalovirus infection. Trimming stripped 5 bases from V and 3 bases from J, with 13 bases between. From germline, CDR1 is SGHTA and CDR2 FQGNSA. This CDR3 comprises 14 residues. Whole-study results and caveats: The study found HLA-C-restricted CMV-specific TCR beta clonotypes dominating the ex vivo response.

TCRdb analysed the reads with MiXCR anew, one entry per CDR3 protein. This table has 200,000 or so distinct CDR3 sequences, roughly 27% appearing once. The sequenced sample was PBMCs. This TCR was sampled from a human donor in good health (CMV status not recorded). Some clones in this sample may be carry-over from other donors' samples. This rearrangement joins TRBV7-2 to TRBJ1-2; D is uncertain. As DNA, the CDR3 is TGTGCCAGCAGCCCCCGCCCCAGACACTATGGCTACACCTTC. Encoded protein: CASSPRPRHYGYTF. The full variable domain, its missing parts supplied by reference TRBV7-2 and TRBJ1-2, is GAGVSQSPSNKVTEKGKDVELRCDPISGHTALYWYRQSLGQGLEFLIYFQGNSAPDKSGLPSDRFSAERTGGSVSTLTIQRTQQEDSAVYLCASSPRPRHYGYTFGSGTRLTVV.